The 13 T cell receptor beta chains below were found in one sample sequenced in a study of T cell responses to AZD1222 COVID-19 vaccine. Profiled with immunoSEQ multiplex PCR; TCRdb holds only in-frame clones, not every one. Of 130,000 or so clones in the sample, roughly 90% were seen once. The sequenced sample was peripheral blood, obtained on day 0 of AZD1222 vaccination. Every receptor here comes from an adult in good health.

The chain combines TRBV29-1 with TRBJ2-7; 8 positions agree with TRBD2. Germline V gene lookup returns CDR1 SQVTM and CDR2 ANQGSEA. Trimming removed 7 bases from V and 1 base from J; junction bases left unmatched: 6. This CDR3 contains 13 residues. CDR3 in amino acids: CSAETSESYEQYF. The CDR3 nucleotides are TGCAGCGCCGAGACTAGCGAGTCCTACGAGCAGTACTTC.

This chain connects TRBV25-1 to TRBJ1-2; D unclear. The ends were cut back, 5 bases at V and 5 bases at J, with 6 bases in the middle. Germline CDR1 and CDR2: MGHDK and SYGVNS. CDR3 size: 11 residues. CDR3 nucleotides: TGTGCCAGCAGTCGAGGGTATGGCTACACCTTC. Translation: CASSRGYGYTF.

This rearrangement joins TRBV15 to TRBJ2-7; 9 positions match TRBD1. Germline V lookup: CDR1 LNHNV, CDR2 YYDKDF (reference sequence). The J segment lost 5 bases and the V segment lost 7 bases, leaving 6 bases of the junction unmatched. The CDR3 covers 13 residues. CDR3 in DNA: TGTGCCACCAACCCCACAGGGGGCGACGAGCAGTACTTC. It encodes CATNPTGGDEQYF.

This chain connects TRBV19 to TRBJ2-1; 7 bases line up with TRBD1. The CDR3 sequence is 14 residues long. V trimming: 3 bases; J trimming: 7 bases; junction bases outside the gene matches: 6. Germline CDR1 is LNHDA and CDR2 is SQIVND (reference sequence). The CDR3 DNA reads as TGTGCCAGTAGTATCTTATCCAGGGGGAATGAGCAGTTCTTC. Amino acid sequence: CASSILSRGNEQFF.

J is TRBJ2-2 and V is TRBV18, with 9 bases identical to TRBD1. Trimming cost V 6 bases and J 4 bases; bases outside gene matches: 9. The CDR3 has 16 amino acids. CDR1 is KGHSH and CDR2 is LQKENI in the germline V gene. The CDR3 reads CASSRSGQGTTGELFF. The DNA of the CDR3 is TGTGCCAGCTCGCGTTCGGGACAGGGTACCACCGGGGAGCTGTTTTTT.

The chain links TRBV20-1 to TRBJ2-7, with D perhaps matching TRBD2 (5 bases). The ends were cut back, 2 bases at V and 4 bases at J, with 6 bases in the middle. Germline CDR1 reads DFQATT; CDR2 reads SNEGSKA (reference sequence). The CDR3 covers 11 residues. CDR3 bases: TGCAGTGCTAGATCGGGGTACGAGCAGTACTTC. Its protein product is CSARSGYEQYF.

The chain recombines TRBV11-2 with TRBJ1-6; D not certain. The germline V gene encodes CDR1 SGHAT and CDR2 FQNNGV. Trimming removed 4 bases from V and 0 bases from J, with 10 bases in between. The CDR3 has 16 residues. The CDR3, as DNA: TGTGCCAGCAGCTCTAGGAGGAGCTCCTATAATTCACCCCTCCACTTT. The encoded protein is CASSSRRSSYNSPLHF.

This chain's CDR3 is CASGGANQPQHF. The CDR3 region has the DNA TGTGCCAGCGGTGGAGCCAATCAGCCCCAGCATTTT. The chain links TRBV28 to TRBJ1-5; unclear D gene. CDR1 is MDHEN, CDR2 SYDVKM, per germline. The CDR3 has 12 residues. The V and J ends lost 8 bases and 3 bases respectively, with 8 bases between them. The complete variable domain, with remaining parts taken from reference TRBV28 and TRBJ1-5, reads DVKVTQSSRYLVKRTGEKVFLECVQDMDHENMFWYRQDPGLGLRLIYFSYDVKMKEKGDIPEGYSVSREKKERFSLILESASTNQTSMYLCASGGANQPQHFGDGTRLSIL.

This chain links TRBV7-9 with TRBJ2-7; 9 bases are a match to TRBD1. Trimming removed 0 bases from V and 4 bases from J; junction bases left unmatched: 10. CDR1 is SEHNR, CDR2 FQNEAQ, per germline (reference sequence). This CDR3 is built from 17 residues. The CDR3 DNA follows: TGTGCCAGCAGCTTAGCGGATGCCGGGACAGGGTGGTACGAGCAGTACTTC. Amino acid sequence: CASSLADAGTGWYEQYF.

CDR3 amino acids: CASSPTADSTDTQYF. The CDR3 DNA reads TGTGCCAGCTCACCTACAGCGGATAGCACAGATACGCAGTATTTT. The chain uses TRBV18 and TRBJ2-3; maybe TRBD2 (5 bases). Germline-derived CDR1 and CDR2 are KGHSH and LQKENI. The CDR3 is 15 residues long. Trimming took off 3 bases at V and 0 bases at J, with 10 bases between the two ends.

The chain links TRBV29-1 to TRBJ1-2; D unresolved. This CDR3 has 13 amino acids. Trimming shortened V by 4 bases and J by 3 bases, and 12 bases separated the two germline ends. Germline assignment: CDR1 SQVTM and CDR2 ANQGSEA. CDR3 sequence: CSVGGFPDYGYTF. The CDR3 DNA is TGCAGCGTTGGAGGCTTCCCTGACTATGGCTACACCTTC.

The DNA for the CDR3 is TGTGCCAGCAGCGTAGGCGTTGCTTATAACACCGGGGAGCTGTTTTTT. Amino acids: CASSVGVAYNTGELFF. The chain links TRBV9 to TRBJ2-2; D unresolved. The CDR3 spans 16 residues. Trimming left V 0 bases short and J 2 bases short, with 11 bases between. Per germline, CDR1 SGDLS and CDR2 YYNGEE.

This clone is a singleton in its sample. The CDR3 protein is CAIRGRRGLEVNTEAFF. The CDR3 region has the DNA TGTGCCATCAGGGGTCGACGGGGGCTAGAGGTGAACACTGAAGCTTTCTTT. The chain uses TRBV10-3 and TRBJ1-1; TRBD1 is a possible D gene (6 bases). Germline CDR1 and CDR2: ENHRY and SYGVKD. The CDR3 totals 17 residues. V lost 6 bases, J lost 0 bases, and 20 bases lay in between.